This T cell receptor beta chain appears in the sequencing data of a study of T-cell memory formation after mild COVID-19. One entry per CDR3 protein, called by TCRdb with MiXCR from the 5' RACE reads. This table has some 340,000 distinct CDR3 sequences, 10% to 15% appearing once. The CDR3 length is 15 residues. The V end lost 3 bases, the J end lost 0 bases, and 14 bases lay between the germline ends. The germline CDR1 and CDR2 sequences are GTSNPN and SVGIG (reference sequence). Study-wide findings and caveats: The main location of contracting CD4+ clones was CM and EM, and that of contracting CD8+ clones was EMRA. Some clones that responded turned up in pre-infection memory, which suggests that cross-reactive memory joined in.

A few counts support this clonotype. Its antigen is as yet unknown. This clonotype was obtained from a man younger than 30 who had mild COVID-19 (a few samples of this study predate the infection). Cell type and time point are not known. The chain carries TRBV30 and TRBJ2-5, with D possibly TRBD1 on 5 matching bases. The sample consisted of PBMCs or a T cell subset sorted from them (not recorded which). In nucleotides, the CDR3 is TGTGCCTGGAGCTTAGGGGCCCAGTACCAAGAGACCCAGTACTTC. It is translated as CAWSLGAQYQETQYF.